This T cell receptor (beta chain) came from a study of T cell repertoires in cytomegalovirus infection. In the study overall: A matching HLA type, together with CMV infection, was signaled by public TCR beta signatures.

Per the germline V gene, CDR1 is SGHVS and CDR2 is FNYEAQ. The CDR3 length is 17 residues. Trimming took off 2 bases at V and 0 bases at J, with 14 bases between the two ends. TCRdb re-called the reads through MiXCR, storing one row per CDR3 protein. This table has 700,000 to 850,000 distinct CDR3 sequences, around a third appearing once. At least ten counts were recorded for this clonotype. Its antigen is still unknown. Source: cultured CD8+ T cells from PBMCs, taken from culture after CMV antigen stimulation. The chain recombines TRBV7-6 with TRBJ2-1; TRBD2 is a possible D gene (6 bases). The sequence was collected from a human donor in good health (CMV status not recorded). Some clones in this sample may be carry-over from other donors' samples. The CDR3 here is CASSLQIKTSSYNEQFF. CDR3 DNA: TGTGCCAGCAGCTTACAGATTAAGACTAGCTCCTACAATGAGCAGTTCTTC.